These 12 T cell receptor beta chains were all obtained from the same sample, sequenced in a study of spatial heterogeneity in lung cancer. TCRdb analysed the 5' RACE reads with MiXCR anew, one entry per CDR3 protein. Of 17,000 or so distinct CDR3 sequences listed, about 22% are singletons. Time point of the sample: sample taken at primary tumor resection. Unsorted tumor, nontumor lung tissue or cryopreserved PBMC supplied the whole RNA. Sequencing used PBMCs, obtained at surgery. All receptors come from a female donor with early-stage non-small cell lung cancer.

This clonotype was seen more than once but under ten times. The V gene is TRBV12-3 or TRBV12-4, the J gene TRBJ1-2; 8 positions match TRBD1. With 3 bases clipped from V and 8 bases from J, the junction kept 8 bases outside the gene matches. The CDR3 sequence is 14 residues long. The CDR3 protein is CASSFLQGATGYTF. For the CDR3, the DNA is TGTGCCAGCAGTTTCTTGCAGGGGGCGACCGGCTACACCTTC.

This clonotype was observed many times. The chain uses TRBV20-1 and TRBJ2-7, with 12 bases fitting TRBD2. Losses at the gene ends were 5 bases for V and 4 bases for J; bases not matched to a gene: 6. Germline V gene sequence: CDR1 DFQATT, CDR2 SNEGSKA (reference sequence). CDR3 size: 14 residues. The CDR3 reads CSAGQTSGGYEQYV. In DNA, the CDR3 is TGCAGTGCTGGACAGACTAGCGGGGGTTACGAGCAGTACGTC.

This chain's CDR3 is CASSQAPGLAGGQPYF. CDR3 nucleotide sequence: TGTGCCAGCAGCCAAGCCCCGGGACTAGCGGGAGGCCAGCCATACTTC. This chain connects TRBV4-2 to TRBJ2-5; TRBD2 aligns across 15 bases. The CDR3 is 16 amino acids. The V gene end was trimmed by 1 base and the J gene end by 14 bases; junction bases not matched to a gene: 11. Germline assignment: CDR1 LGHNA and CDR2 YNFKEQ.

This clonotype came up many times. The V and J genes are TRBV27 and TRBJ2-5; no clear D. This CDR3 has 14 residues. The V gene lost 4 bases and the J gene lost 4 bases, with 13 bases spanning the gap. Per germline, CDR1 MNHEY and CDR2 SMNVEV (reference sequence). The CDR3 is CASSSLIHRETQYF. CDR3 nucleotide sequence: TGTGCCAGCAGTTCTCTCATCCACCGAGAGACCCAGTACTTC.

The table lists this clonotype with many counts. The V call is TRBV7-2, the J call TRBJ2-5; 8 nucleotides line up with TRBD2. This CDR3 is 13 amino acids long. The ends lost 5 bases at V and 6 bases at J; junction bases unmatched: 5. The germline gives CDR1 SGHTA, CDR2 FQGNSA. The CDR3: CASSAGSGKTQYF. The CDR3 DNA reads TGTGCCAGCAGCGCCGGTAGCGGGAAGACCCAGTACTTC.

This clonotype came up many times. The V gene is TRBV20-1, the J gene TRBJ2-5, with D unclear. Per germline, CDR1 DFQATT and CDR2 SNEGSKA (reference sequence). The CDR3 covers 14 residues. Trimming shortened V by 5 bases and J by 2 bases, and 15 bases separated the two germline ends. The chain's CDR3 is CSAQRMGAQETQYF. As DNA, the CDR3 is TGCAGTGCTCAACGGATGGGCGCACAAGAGACCCAGTACTTC.

In its sample, this clonotype ranks as medium-sized. The chain combines TRBV12-3 or TRBV12-4 with TRBJ1-1; no firm D call. The CDR3 has 14 amino acids. Trimming cost V 5 bases and J 3 bases, with 13 bases left between them. The CDR3 DNA follows: TGTGCCAGCAGTCGACGGATATGGGACACTGAAGCTTTCTTT. Its translation is CASSRRIWDTEAFF.

By its share, this clonotype is medium-sized. V and J are TRBV7-2 and TRBJ2-7, with 14 bases identical to TRBD2. CDR3 size: 16 residues. Germline V gives CDR1 SGHTA, CDR2 FQGNSA. Unmatched junction bases numbered 5, after V lost 5 bases and J lost 2 bases. The DNA of the CDR3 is TGTGCCAGCAGCGCTGGGACTAGCGGGAGACCCTACGAGCAGTACTTC. Translation: CASSAGTSGRPYEQYF.

In this sample, this clonotype turned up many times. The rearrangement uses TRBV7-2 and TRBJ2-3; the D call may be TRBD1 or TRBD2 (5 bases each). Germline V CDR1 and CDR2: SGHTA, FQGNSA. V was pared by 6 bases and J by 4 bases, with 5 bases between. The CDR3 loop spans 11 amino acids. The CDR3 loop is CASRGADTQYF. The DNA of the CDR3 is TGTGCCAGCAGGGGGGCAGATACGCAGTATTTT.

The sample holds a few counts of this clonotype. The gene calls are TRBV7-2 and TRBJ2-4; 7 bases align to TRBD2. The CDR3 sequence is 15 residues long. After removal of 5 bases from V and 0 bases from J, the junction contained 4 bases not matched to a gene. In germline, CDR1 is SGHTA, CDR2 FQGNSA. The DNA of the CDR3 is TGTGCCAGCAGCCCGGGGGGACTAGCCAAAAACATTCAGTACTTC. Amino acids: CASSPGGLAKNIQYF.

The chain combines TRBV29-1 with TRBJ2-7; no firm D call. Trimming took off 4 bases at V and 6 bases at J, with 13 bases between the two ends. Germline CDR1 SQVTM, CDR2 ANQGSEA. The CDR3 totals 12 residues. CDR3 DNA: TGCAGCGTTGTTTCCCCACCCGCCGAGCAGTACTTC. Residues: CSVVSPPAEQYF.

This clonotype was seen repeatedly, ten times or more. The J gene is TRBJ2-4, the V gene TRBV12-3 or TRBV12-4; 10 nucleotides line up with TRBD2. V trimming: 1 base; J trimming: 9 bases; junction bases outside the gene matches: 6. The CDR3 is 15 amino acids. CDR3 residues: CASSLGLAGAAIQYF. The CDR3 coding sequence is TGTGCCAGCAGTTTAGGTCTAGCGGGAGCTGCCATTCAGTACTTC.